The 8 T cell receptor beta chains reported below all come from one sample, sequenced in a study of shared clonotypes between healthy human individuals (dated by TCRdb to 2019 to 2021). For the CD8 naive samples, CD45RO-negative cells were positively selected for CCR7, yielding a CD45RA+CCR7+ population from which TemRA cells were excluded. Library method: the immunoSEQ multiplex PCR assay. This is the immuneACCESS table as TCRdb keeps it, with only in-frame sequences that have V and J called. A part of the clones is gone; compared with another copy, unresolved V genes explain less than half, and the rest is unexplained. Recorded for this sample are some 2 million clones; around 96% of them occurred a single time. The top ten clones comprise 0.9% to 1.4% of the sample. What was sequenced was naive CD8+ T cells sorted from blood. The sample's cell subset or site label is to be understood as: CD45RA+CCR7+. Source of these receptors: a man aged 18 to 35 in good health.

The chain carries TRBV4-3 and TRBJ1-6; D uncertain. This CDR3 is 14 amino acids long. Deletions cut 0 bases from V and 6 bases from J, with 6 bases between. CDR1 and CDR2 from the germline V gene are LGHNA and YSLEER. CDR3 amino acids: CASSQDSGNSPLHF. DNA of the CDR3: TGCGCCAGCAGCCAAGATTCGGGTAATTCACCCCTCCACTTT.

The chain joins TRBV5-6 to TRBJ2-6, with D unclear. Trimming took off 4 bases at V and 1 base at J, with 15 bases between the two ends. CDR1 and CDR2 (germline): SGHDT, YYEEEE. The CDR3 extends over 17 amino acids. The DNA for the CDR3 is TGTGCCAGCAGCGCATCGGACGGAAGTTCTGGGGCCAACGTCCTGACTTTC. It translates to CASSASDGSSGANVLTF.

The rearrangement joins TRBV27 to TRBJ1-1, with D possibly TRBD1 on 5 matching bases. This CDR3 comprises 14 residues. Trimming stripped 3 bases from V and 3 bases from J, with 11 bases between. Germline CDR1 reads MNHEY; CDR2 reads SMNVEV (reference sequence). CDR3 region: CASSFTRDDTEAFF. The CDR3 region has the DNA TGTGCCAGCAGTTTCACCAGGGATGACACTGAAGCTTTCTTT.

This clone was found a few times. The V and J genes are TRBV7-9 and TRBJ1-1; a possible D gene is TRBD1 (6 bases). Germline-derived CDR1 and CDR2 are SEHNR and FQNEAQ (reference sequence). V dropped 6 bases and J dropped 4 bases, with 12 bases sitting between them. The CDR3 sequence is 13 residues long. In DNA form, the CDR3 reads TGTGCCAGCAGAATTGGGGGCCTCACTGAAGCTTTCTTT. Protein sequence: CASRIGGLTEAFF.

V and J are TRBV6-5 and TRBJ1-6, with a weak D call TRBD1 (6 bases). V was clipped by 6 bases and J by 10 bases, with 16 bases between them. CDR3 length: 14 residues. Germline V gene data show CDR1 as MNHEY and CDR2 as SVGAGI. The CDR3 DNA reads as TGTGCCAGCAGCGACGGAGGGGGTGGCTCACCCCTCCACTTT. Amino acids: CASSDGGGGSPLHF.

In this sample, this clone turned up once. The gene calls are TRBV7-2 and TRBJ1-4, with no clear D. CDR3 size: 13 residues. The germline CDR1 and CDR2 sequences are SGHTA and FQGNSA. Trimming removed 2 bases from V and 3 bases from J, with 4 bases in between. This CDR3 reads CASSLNANEKLFF. The CDR3 coding sequence is TGTGCCAGCAGCTTAAACGCTAATGAAAAACTGTTTTTT. Using reference TRBV7-2 and TRBJ1-4 for the parts outside the CDR3, the full variable domain is GAGVSQSPSNKVTEKGKDVELRCDPISGHTALYWYRQSLGQGLEFLIYFQGNSAPDKSGLPSDRFSAERTGGSVSTLTIQRTQQEDSAVYLCASSLNANEKLFFGSGTQLSVL.

For this clone: The sample holds other DNA sequences that translate to the same CDR3. CDR3 region: CASSLGGGTDTQYF. The CDR3 DNA is TGTGCCAGCAGTTTGGGGGGGGGCACAGATACGCAGTATTTT. The chain has TRBV28 and TRBJ2-3, with 7 bases identical to TRBD2. V lost 3 bases, J lost 1 base, and 1 base stayed unmatched. CDR3 length: 14 residues. Germline V gene data show CDR1 as MDHEN and CDR2 as SYDVKM.

The rearrangement joins TRBV27 to TRBJ2-5; D is unresolved. Germline V CDR1 and CDR2: MNHEY, SMNVEV (reference sequence). The CDR3 sequence is 14 residues long. With 7 bases removed from V and 5 bases from J, the gap between germline ends came to 17 bases. The CDR3 reads CASKMGISEETQYF. CDR3 bases: TGTGCCAGCAAAATGGGTATATCCGAGGAGACCCAGTACTTC.